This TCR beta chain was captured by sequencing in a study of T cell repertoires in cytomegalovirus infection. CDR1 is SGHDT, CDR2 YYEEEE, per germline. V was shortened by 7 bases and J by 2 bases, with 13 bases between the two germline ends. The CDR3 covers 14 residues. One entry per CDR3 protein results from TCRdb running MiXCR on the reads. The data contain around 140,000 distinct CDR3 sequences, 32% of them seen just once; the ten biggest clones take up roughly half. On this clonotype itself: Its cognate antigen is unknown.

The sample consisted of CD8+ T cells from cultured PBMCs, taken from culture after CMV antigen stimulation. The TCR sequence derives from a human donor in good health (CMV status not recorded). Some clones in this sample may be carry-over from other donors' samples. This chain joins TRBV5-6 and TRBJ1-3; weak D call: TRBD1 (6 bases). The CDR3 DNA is TGTGCCAGCGAGGTGGAGGGGGCTGGAAACACCATATATTTT. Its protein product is CASEVEGAGNTIYF. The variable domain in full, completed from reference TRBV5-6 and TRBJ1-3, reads DAGVTQSPTHLIKTRGQQVTLRCSPKSGHDTVSWYQQALGQGPQFIFQYYEEEERQRGNFPDRFSGHQFPNYSSELNVNALLLGDSALYLCASEVEGAGNTIYFGEGSWLTVV.